Listed below are T cell receptor beta chains from one sample, sequenced in a study of blood T cell repertoires in COVID-19. TCRdb's table, derived via immunoSEQ multiplex PCR, lists solely in-frame clones and lacks some. The sample includes some 200,000 clones, approximately 85% of them seen just once. Sequencing was done on a sample of peripheral blood. These receptors were obtained from a woman older than 75 with acute or convalescent COVID-19. CDR3s include the opening cysteine and the closing phenylalanine or tryptophan. D genes are given only for firm matches. The size field is filled for only some rows; it gives once, few, many or a size class.

TRBJ1-2 | - | TRBV5-4 | - | TGTGCCAGCAGCTTGGCCCCACAGTATGGCTACACCTTC | CASSLAPQYGYTF
TRBJ2-7 | - | TRBV27 | - | TGTGCCAGCAGTTTGGAGGGTAGCTACGAGCAGTACTTC | CASSLEGSYEQYF
TRBJ2-2 | few | TRBV5-1 | - | TGCGCCAGCAGCTTGGCTGCCGGGGAGCTGTTTTTT | CASSLAAGELFF
TRBJ1-3 | - | TRBV5-1 | - | TGCGCCAGCAGCTTGGAAGGCCGACTCTCTGGAAACACCATATATTTT | CASSLEGRLSGNTIYF
TRBJ1-1 | - | TRBV6-4 | TRBD1 | TGTGCCAGCCTGGGGGACAGGGGGAATCACGAAGCTTTCTTT | CASLGDRGNHEAFF
TRBJ2-3 | - | TRBV11-2 | - | TGTGCCAGCAGCCTCGCCAGGGGAGAGCAGTATTTT | CASSLARGEQYF
TRBJ2-1 | - | TRBV10-3 | - | TGTGCCATCAGTGAGCCGGGGGTAAAAGGTAATGAGCAGTTCTTC | CAISEPGVKGNEQFF
TRBJ2-7 | - | TRBV3-1/TRBV3-2 | - | TGTGCCAGCAGCCGAGGGACATGGAGGTCCGAGCAGTACTTC | CASSRGTWRSEQYF
TRBJ2-6 | few | TRBV7-8 | TRBD2 | TGTGCCAGCAGCTCAGGGACTAGCGCAGGGGGGGCCAACGTCCTGACTTTC | CASSSGTSAGGANVLTF
TRBJ2-1 | once | TRBV2 | TRBD1 | TGTGCCAGCAATGGGGCAGGGGGCTACAATGAGCAGTTCTTC | CASNGAGGYNEQFF
TRBJ2-2 | - | TRBV7-2 | TRBD1 | TGTGCCAGCAGCGCTCGGGGACAGGGCACCGGGGAGCTGTTTTTT | CASSARGQGTGELFF
TRBJ2-7 | - | TRBV7-9 | - | TGTGCCAGCAGCACCCGGGAGAACTACGAGCAGTACTTC | CASSTRENYEQYF
TRBJ2-5 | - | TRBV7-3 | TRBD2 | TGTGCCAGCAGCCCCGGGACTAGCGGACTCGGGGAGACCCAGTACTTC | CASSPGTSGLGETQYF
TRBJ1-1 | - | TRBV5-4 | - | TGTGCCAGCAGCTTGGTGGGGGGGGCAGGAGCTTTCTTT | CASSLVGGAGAFF
TRBJ2-5 | - | TRBV7-2 | TRBD2 | TGTGCCAGCAGTCCGGGGACTAGCGGGGGAGGGGAGACCCAGTACTTC | CASSPGTSGGGETQYF
TRBJ2-3 | - | TRBV5-1 | TRBD2 | TGCGCCAGCAGCTTGGCGGCGGGAGGGAGCACAGATACGCAGTATTTT | CASSLAAGGSTDTQYF